This TCR beta chain is from a study of shared clonotypes between healthy human individuals. Germline CDR1 and CDR2: SGHAT and FQNNGV. CDR3 size: 16 residues. Deletions cut 5 bases from V and 8 bases from J, with 24 bases between. Produced via immunoSEQ multiplex PCR; TCRdb's table is partial and in-frame only. The sample records millions of clones, roughly nine tenths being singletons. Study-wide results and limits: Across subsets, estimated richness was generally greater for naive than for memory populations. Clonotype sharing among donors was thought likely to change with sequencing depth.

In the case of this clone: As yet, its antigen is unknown.

CD4+ cell separation produced CD45RA+ naive and CD45RA-negative memory subsets. The sequenced sample was naive CD4+ T cells sorted from blood. Subset denoted: CD45RA+ positively selected. The chain uses TRBV11-2 and TRBJ1-2, with D maybe TRBD1 (5 bases). This TCR was recovered from a man aged 18 to 29 in good health. The CDR3: CASSPASGAYGLGYTF. The DNA for the CDR3 is TGTGCCAGCAGCCCCGCGTCCGGGGCCTACGGTTTGGGCTACACCTTC. The variable domain in full, completed from reference TRBV11-2 and TRBJ1-2, reads EAGVAQSPRYKIIEKRQSVAFWCNPISGHATLYWYQQILGQGPKLLIQFQNNGVVDDSQLPKDRFSAERLKGVDSTLKIQPAKLEDSAVYLCASSPASGAYGLGYTFGSGTRLTVV.